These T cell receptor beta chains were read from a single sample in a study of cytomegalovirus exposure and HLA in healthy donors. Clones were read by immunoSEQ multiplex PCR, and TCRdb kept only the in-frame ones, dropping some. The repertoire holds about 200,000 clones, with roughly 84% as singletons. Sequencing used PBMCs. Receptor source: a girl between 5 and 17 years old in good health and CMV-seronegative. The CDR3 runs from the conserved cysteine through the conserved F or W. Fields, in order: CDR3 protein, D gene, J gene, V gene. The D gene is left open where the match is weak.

cdr3_aa: CASRLGTGWDEQYF
d_call: TRBD1
j_call: TRBJ2-7
v_call: TRBV10-2

cdr3_aa: CATTRQARSPLHF
d_call: -
j_call: TRBJ1-6
v_call: TRBV15

cdr3_aa: CASSPTGWETQYF
d_call: TRBD1
j_call: TRBJ2-5
v_call: TRBV5-1

cdr3_aa: CASSLGLANEKLFF
d_call: -
j_call: TRBJ1-4
v_call: TRBV27

cdr3_aa: CASSLGDRGTYEQYF
d_call: TRBD1
j_call: -
v_call: TRBV5-1

cdr3_aa: CASIWEGTLYTEAFF
d_call: -
j_call: TRBJ1-1
v_call: TRBV7-9

cdr3_aa: CASSTQGPFQETQYF
d_call: -
j_call: TRBJ2-5
v_call: TRBV6-6

cdr3_aa: CASSLEWGQQNQPQHF
d_call: -
j_call: TRBJ1-5
v_call: TRBV5-5

cdr3_aa: CASSLARESDTQYF
d_call: TRBD2
j_call: TRBJ2-3
v_call: TRBV5-6

cdr3_aa: CASSLGGKSQETQYF
d_call: -
j_call: TRBJ2-5
v_call: TRBV28

cdr3_aa: CASMFPVYEQYF
d_call: -
j_call: TRBJ2-7
v_call: TRBV6-5

cdr3_aa: CASGPGPGGNEQFF
d_call: -
j_call: TRBJ2-1
v_call: TRBV6-6

cdr3_aa: CASTGLAGVDTQYF
d_call: TRBD2
j_call: TRBJ2-3
v_call: TRBV5-1

cdr3_aa: CASSRQGSNQPQHF
d_call: -
j_call: TRBJ1-5
v_call: TRBV7-9

cdr3_aa: CASSIGLAGGDTQYF
d_call: TRBD2
j_call: TRBJ2-3
v_call: TRBV27

cdr3_aa: CASSSLQGSYEQYF
d_call: -
j_call: TRBJ2-7
v_call: TRBV28

cdr3_aa: CASSLAPGREVMNTEAFF
d_call: -
j_call: TRBJ1-1
v_call: TRBV7-6

cdr3_aa: CASSGGAPTSSPLHF
d_call: -
j_call: TRBJ1-6
v_call: TRBV7-2

cdr3_aa: CASSLLSPGIQETQYF
d_call: -
j_call: TRBJ2-5
v_call: TRBV11-2